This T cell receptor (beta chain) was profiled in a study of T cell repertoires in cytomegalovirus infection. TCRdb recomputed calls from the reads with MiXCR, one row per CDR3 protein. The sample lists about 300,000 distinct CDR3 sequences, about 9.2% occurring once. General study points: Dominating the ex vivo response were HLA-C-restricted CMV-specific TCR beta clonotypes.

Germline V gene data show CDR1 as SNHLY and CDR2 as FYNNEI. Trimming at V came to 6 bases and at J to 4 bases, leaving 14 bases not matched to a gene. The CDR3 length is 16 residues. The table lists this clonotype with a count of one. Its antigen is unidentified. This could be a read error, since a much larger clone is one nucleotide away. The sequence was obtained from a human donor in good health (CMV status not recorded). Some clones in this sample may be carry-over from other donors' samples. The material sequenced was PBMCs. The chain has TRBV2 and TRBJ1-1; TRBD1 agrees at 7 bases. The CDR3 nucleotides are TGTGCCAGCAGAGAAATGGCAGGGGGAGGGATCACTGAAGCTTTCTTT. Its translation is CASREMAGGGITEAFF.